This TCR beta chain is from a study of identical twins. This clonotype was seen a handful of times. The antigen remains undetermined. TCRdb re-called the 5' RACE reads through MiXCR, storing one row per CDR3 protein. This sample yields 1.5 million or so distinct CDR3 sequences, of which roughly 35% are seen a single time; about 0.3% belongs to the top ten. CDR1 is WSHSY and CDR2 is SAAADI in the germline V gene. Unmatched junction bases numbered 18, after V lost 3 bases and J lost 11 bases. CDR3 length: 17 amino acids. General study points: Models underestimated TCR alpha sharing (out-of-frame) in monozygotic twins. In cord blood, abundant beta clonotypes had fewer insertions; memory showed no trend.

All donors comprised healthy Caucasians. The receptor was derived from a newborn girl in good health. The specimen sequenced was cord blood. The rearrangement uses TRBV10-2 and TRBJ2-1; the match to TRBD2 covers 8 bases. CDR3 in DNA: TGCGCCAGCAGTGACCCCCTACGGAGGCTAGCGGGCTTAAAGCAGTTCTTC. As protein: CASSDPLRRLAGLKQFF.